The 30 T cell receptor beta chains below were found in one sample sequenced in a study of T cell responses to AZD1222 COVID-19 vaccine. Sequencing was performed with immunoSEQ multiplex PCR; in TCRdb, only in-frame clones are kept and a portion is missing. The table shows about 100,000 clones, with around 87% occurring only once. The material was peripheral blood, obtained on day 0 of MenACWY control vaccination. The receptors here all came from an adult in good health.

This sequence joins TRBV5-5 and TRBJ2-2; D perhaps matches TRBD1 (5 bases). The CDR3 sequence is 16 residues long. Trimming took off 0 bases at V and 4 bases at J, with 13 bases between the two ends. Germline V gene data show CDR1 as SGHKS and CDR2 as YYEKEE (reference sequence). CDR3 nucleotide sequence: TGTGCCAGCAGCTTGGACGGCTCTCAGGGCACCGGGGAGCTGTTTTTT. It codes for CASSLDGSQGTGELFF.

The rearrangement links TRBV7-9 to TRBJ1-1, with D uncertain. V was shortened by 1 base and J by 4 bases, with 10 bases between the two germline ends. The CDR3 length is 14 residues. Germline CDR1 reads SEHNR; CDR2 reads FQNEAQ (reference sequence). CDR3 nucleotide sequence: TGTGCCAGCAGCTTAGTAAAGGCGGGCACTGAAGCTTTCTTT. As protein: CASSLVKAGTEAFF.

The V call is TRBV5-5, the J call TRBJ1-1; 10 bases align to TRBD1. This CDR3 region has 14 residues. V trimming: 2 bases; J trimming: 6 bases; junction bases outside the gene matches: 4. Germline values: CDR1 SGHKS, CDR2 YYEKEE (reference sequence). CDR3 loop: CASSFLDRGSEAFF. In nucleotides, the CDR3 is TGTGCCAGCAGCTTTCTGGACAGGGGGTCTGAAGCTTTCTTT.

The gene calls are TRBV7-7 and TRBJ2-1; 11 bases line up with TRBD2. Trimming cost V 5 bases and J 3 bases; bases outside gene matches: 3. This CDR3 comprises 15 residues. Germline assignment: CDR1 SSHAT and CDR2 FNYEAQ (reference sequence). The DNA for the CDR3 is TGTGCCAGCAGCCAACTAGCGGGGGACTACAATGAGCAGTTCTTC. Translation: CASSQLAGDYNEQFF.

The table lists this clone with a count of one. The V and J genes are TRBV28 and TRBJ2-2; D may correspond to TRBD1 or TRBD2 (6 bases each). V gave up 7 bases and J gave up 3 bases, with 12 bases separating them. Germline CDR1 reads MDHEN; CDR2 reads SYDVKM. There are 14 residues in the CDR3. Here the CDR3 reads CASKGGPDTGELFF. The CDR3, as DNA: TGTGCCAGCAAAGGGGGGCCCGACACCGGGGAGCTGTTTTTT.

The rearrangement links TRBV6-2 or TRBV6-3 to TRBJ2-7; 9 nucleotides agree with TRBD2. With 4 bases clipped from V and 4 bases from J, the junction kept 5 bases outside the gene matches. CDR3 length: 14 residues. Germline values: CDR1 MNHEY, CDR2 SVGEGT. CDR3 bases: TGTGCCAGCAGTTCGGGACTAGCCCTTTACGAGCAGTACTTC. Translating gives CASSSGLALYEQYF.

The chain joins TRBV6-1 to TRBJ1-2, with no clear D. Germline CDR1 MNHNS, CDR2 SASEGT. CDR3 length: 11 residues. Trimming removed 1 base at V and 14 bases at J, with 11 bases between. CDR3 amino acids: CASSEGAASTF. In nucleotides, the CDR3 is TGTGCCAGCAGTGAAGGGGCAGCTAGTACCTTC.

V gene TRBV13 combines with J gene TRBJ1-1, with D tentatively TRBD1 (6 bases). The germline V gene has CDR1 PRHDT and CDR2 FYEKMQ (reference sequence). The CDR3 spans 16 residues. Trimming removed 5 bases at V and 0 bases at J, with 16 bases between. The CDR3 is CASSPRTAAMNTEAFF. The CDR3 DNA is TGTGCCAGCAGCCCTAGGACAGCGGCTATGAACACTGAAGCTTTCTTT.

In this sample, this clone turned up a few times. This chain joins TRBV11-2 and TRBJ2-5; D unresolved. The CDR3 sequence is 12 residues long. V was shortened by 6 bases and J by 4 bases, with 9 bases between the two germline ends. In germline, CDR1 is SGHAT, CDR2 FQNNGV. The CDR3 nucleotides are TGTGCCAGCAGTCGAGTTCCAGAGACCCAGTACTTC. It codes for CASSRVPETQYF.

The chain recombines TRBV27 with TRBJ2-3; no reliable D call. The CDR3 has 12 amino acids. Germline assignment: CDR1 MNHEY and CDR2 SMNVEV (reference sequence). V dropped 5 bases and J dropped 2 bases, with 5 bases sitting between them. The CDR3 is CASSPHTDTQYF. CDR3 DNA sequence: TGTGCCAGCAGTCCCCACACAGATACGCAGTATTTT.

This clone was counted once. This chain connects TRBV2 to TRBJ1-2; D may be TRBD1 (6 bases). The germline CDR1 and CDR2 sequences are SNHLY and FYNNEI. This CDR3 region has 12 residues. Trimming removed 8 bases from V and 8 bases from J, with 15 bases in between. In DNA, the CDR3 is TGTGCCAGCGCCGACAGGACCAGGGGCTACACCTTC. It encodes CASADRTRGYTF.

The genes are TRBV18 and TRBJ1-3, with a possible D match to TRBD1 (5 bases). This CDR3 has 14 amino acids. V was pared by 1 base and J by 4 bases, with 8 bases between. Germline values: CDR1 KGHSH, CDR2 LQKENI. CDR3 DNA: TGTGCCAGCTCACCACAGGGGCTCGGAAACACCATATATTTT. Its translation: CASSPQGLGNTIYF.

The rearrangement uses TRBV11-3 and TRBJ1-1; possibly TRBD1 for D (6 bases). V lost 6 bases and J lost 4, with 15 bases in between. The germline V gene has CDR1 SGHNT and CDR2 YENEEA. This CDR3 has 14 residues. CDR3 nucleotide sequence: TGTGCCAGCAGTGTTACAGGGACGGGCACTGAAGCTTTCTTT. It yields the protein CASSVTGTGTEAFF.

This chain connects TRBV11-2 to TRBJ2-2; 8 nucleotides match TRBD2. CDR1 is SGHAT and CDR2 is FQNNGV in the germline V gene. V gave up 1 base and J gave up 6 bases; unmatched junction bases: 1. The CDR3 is made up of 14 amino acids. As DNA, the CDR3 is TGTGCCAGCAGCTTAGCGGGGGGGTCCGGGGAGCTGTTTTTT. It translates to CASSLAGGSGELFF.

V gene TRBV28 combines with J gene TRBJ2-7, with TRBD1 matching over 8 bases. The CDR3 sequence is 15 residues long. The V gene's germline CDR1 is MDHEN and CDR2 SYDVKM. The junction had 8 bases not matched to a gene; V was cut back by 5 bases and J by 2 bases. The CDR3 DNA reads TGTGCCAGCAGTCCCAGGACAGGGAACACCTACGAGCAGTACTTC. Its translation: CASSPRTGNTYEQYF.

This clone was observed a single time. The chain combines TRBV5-1 with TRBJ2-1; D call uncertain. V shed 0 bases and J shed 8 bases, with 6 bases lying between them. The CDR3 runs 12 residues. The germline gives CDR1 SGHRS, CDR2 YFSETQ. The CDR3 region is CASSLVSDEQFF. The CDR3 region has the DNA TGCGCCAGCAGCTTGGTTTCGGATGAGCAGTTCTTC.

This sequence joins TRBV7-2 and TRBJ2-2, with D unclear. This CDR3 is built from 17 residues. Trimming took 4 bases from V and 0 from J, leaving 15 bases between them. The V gene's germline CDR1 is SGHTA and CDR2 FQGNSA. Here the CDR3 reads CASSSRSIRANTGELFF. CDR3 nucleotides: TGTGCCAGCAGCTCTAGGTCTATCCGGGCGAACACCGGGGAGCTGTTTTTT.

This clone was observed once. The chain joins TRBV6-5 to TRBJ1-3; TRBD1 matches 10 bases. The CDR3 totals 13 residues. The germline gives CDR1 MNHEY, CDR2 SVGAGI. The junction had 5 bases not matched to a gene; V was cut back by 6 bases and J by 9 bases. This chain's CDR3 is CASRRQGAGTIYF. The CDR3 region has the DNA TGTGCCAGCAGGAGACAGGGGGCCGGCACCATATATTTT.

The V gene is TRBV11-2, the J gene TRBJ1-5; the D gene is possibly TRBD1 (6 bases). The ends were cut back, 1 base at V and 2 bases at J, with 6 bases in the middle. Germline CDR1 and CDR2: SGHAT and FQNNGV. CDR3 length: 14 residues. CDR3 in amino acids: CASSLGTGNQPQHF. The CDR3 nucleotides are TGTGCCAGCAGCTTAGGGACAGGCAATCAGCCCCAGCATTTT.

The chain combines TRBV30 with TRBJ1-1; TRBD1 matches 9 bases. J lost 9 bases, V lost 4 bases, and 6 bases had no gene match. Germline V gene sequence: CDR1 GTSNPN, CDR2 SVGIG (reference sequence). The CDR3 runs to 12 residues. The DNA of the CDR3 is TGTGCCTGGACTCCGGGACAGGGAAAAGCTTTCTTT. Protein product: CAWTPGQGKAFF.

The chain has TRBV11-3 and TRBJ2-3, with 7 positions matching TRBD2. The CDR3 loop spans 14 amino acids. V gave up 6 bases and J gave up 0 bases; unmatched junction bases: 3. In germline, CDR1 is SGHNT, CDR2 YENEEA. The CDR3 DNA sequence: TGTGCCAGCAGTCGACTAGCCAGCACAGATACGCAGTATTTT. It is translated as CASSRLASTDTQYF. Variable domain in full (rest from reference TRBV11-3 and TRBJ2-3): EAGVVQSPRYKIIEKKQPVAFWCNPISGHNTLYWYLQNLGQGPELLIRYENEEAVDDSQLPKDRFSAERLKGVDSTLKIQPAELGDSAVYLCASSRLASTDTQYFGPGTRLTVL.

This chain links TRBV5-1 with TRBJ1-2; TRBD1 aligns across 8 bases. The CDR3 has 13 residues. Germline values: CDR1 SGHRS, CDR2 YFSETQ. J was trimmed by 7 bases and V by 3 bases; bases with no gene match: 5. In DNA, the CDR3 is TGCGCCAGCAGCTCACAGGGGGATGGTGGCTACACCTTC. It codes for CASSSQGDGGYTF.

The rearrangement uses TRBV6-5 and TRBJ1-5; 7 bases match TRBD1. The junction had 8 bases not matched to a gene; V was cut back by 5 bases and J by 4 bases. The CDR3 is 15 amino acids. Germline CDR1 is MNHEY and CDR2 is SVGAGI. Here the CDR3 reads CASSIDRAGNQPQHF. The CDR3 DNA reads TGTGCCAGCAGTATAGACAGGGCTGGGAATCAGCCCCAGCATTTT.

CDR3 nucleotides: TGTGCCAGCAGTTTTGGGGGACAGGCTGCCGGCTACACCTTC. The encoded protein is CASSFGGQAAGYTF. V usage is TRBV28 and J usage is TRBJ1-2; 8 bases are a match to TRBD1. The V and J ends lost 3 bases and 8 bases, in that order; junction bases with no gene match: 8. This CDR3 has 14 amino acids. The germline CDR1 and CDR2 sequences are MDHEN and SYDVKM.

This rearrangement joins TRBV6-5 to TRBJ1-3, with unresolved D. CDR3 length equals 15 residues. Trimming removed 7 bases at V and 4 bases at J, with 17 bases between. Germline CDR1 reads MNHEY; CDR2 reads SVGAGI. CDR3 nucleotide sequence: TGTGCCAGCACCCGAAGTAGCAGGTGGGGAAACACCATATATTTT. Its translation: CASTRSSRWGNTIYF.

The chain couples TRBV7-9 to TRBJ1-2; D possibly corresponds to TRBD1 (5 bases). CDR1 is SEHNR, CDR2 FQNEAQ, per germline (reference sequence). The CDR3 is made up of 14 amino acids. Trimming took 1 base from V and 8 from J, leaving 14 bases between them. CDR3 loop: CASSLGDRQSGYTF. The CDR3 region has the DNA TGTGCCAGCAGCTTAGGGGACCGACAGTCGGGCTACACCTTC. Variable domain in full (rest from reference TRBV7-9 and TRBJ1-2): DTGVSQNPRHKITKRGQNVTFRCDPISEHNRLYWYRQTLGQGPEFLTYFQNEAQLEKSRLLSDRFSAERPKGSFSTLEIQRTEQGDSAMYLCASSLGDRQSGYTFGSGTRLTVV.

This chain joins TRBV7-9 and TRBJ2-5; D might be TRBD2 (6 bases). CDR1 SEHNR and CDR2 FQNEAQ come from the germline V gene (reference sequence). V lost 11 bases and J 5 bases, leaving 24 bases between the germline ends. The CDR3 loop spans 15 amino acids. The CDR3 DNA reads as TGTGCCCTCGGAGTTTTCAGGGTGGAGGGGGAGACCCAGTACTTC. Translation: CALGVFRVEGETQYF.

This clone came up a few times. V and J are TRBV9 and TRBJ2-3, with D perhaps TRBD1 (5 bases). V lost 3 bases, J lost 7 bases, and 15 bases lay in between. CDR1 and CDR2 (germline): SGDLS, YYNGEE. CDR3 length: 14 amino acids. CDR3 loop: CASSGQSAQHTQYF. In DNA form, the CDR3 reads TGTGCCAGCAGCGGACAGTCGGCCCAACATACGCAGTATTTT. Variable domain in full (rest from reference TRBV9 and TRBJ2-3): DSGVTQTPKHLITATGQRVTLRCSPRSGDLSVYWYQQSLDQGLQFLIQYYNGEERAKGNILERFSAQQFPDLHSELNLSSLELGDSALYFCASSGQSAQHTQYFGPGTRLTVL.

The rearrangement links TRBV6-5 to TRBJ2-1, with D uncertain. CDR3 length: 15 residues. Trimming took 8 bases from V and 0 from J, leaving 14 bases between them. Germline V CDR1 and CDR2: MNHEY, SVGAGI. The CDR3 here is CASRLETDSYNEQFF. The CDR3 DNA reads as TGTGCCAGCCGACTTGAGACGGACTCCTACAATGAGCAGTTCTTC.

V gene TRBV4-1 combines with J gene TRBJ2-7, with 7 bases identical to TRBD1. This CDR3 comprises 17 residues. CDR1 and CDR2 (germline): MGHRA, YSYEKL. V lost 0 bases to trimming and J lost 6 bases; unmatched junction nucleotides: 14. CDR3 in amino acids: CASSQEDRTGPAGEQYF. The CDR3 coding sequence is TGCGCCAGCAGCCAAGAAGATAGGACAGGACCCGCGGGCGAGCAGTACTTC.